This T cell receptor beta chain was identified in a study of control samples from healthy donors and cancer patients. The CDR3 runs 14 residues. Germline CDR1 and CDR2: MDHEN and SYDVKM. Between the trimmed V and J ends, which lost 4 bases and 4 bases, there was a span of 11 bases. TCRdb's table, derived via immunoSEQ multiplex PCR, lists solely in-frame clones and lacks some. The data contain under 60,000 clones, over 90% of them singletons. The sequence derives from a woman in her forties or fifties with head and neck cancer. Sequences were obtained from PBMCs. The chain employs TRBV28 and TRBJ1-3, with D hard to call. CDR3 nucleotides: TGTGCCAGCAGTTCCCGGGCAAACGGAAACACCATATATTTT. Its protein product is CASSSRANGNTIYF.